The clone carrying this T cell receptor (beta chain) has a handful of counts. Its antigen is as yet unknown. Use of 60 Vbeta and 13 Jbeta primers characterized the PCR. Data came from immunoSEQ multiplex PCR; TCRdb stores just in-frame clones and leaves some out. The sample gives around 150,000 clones, about 75% of which show up once; approximately 2% is in the top ten. The data stem from a study of cytomegalovirus exposure and HLA in healthy donors. Overall study findings and caveats: Analyzed later, most CMV-associated TCR beta chains appeared HLA-restricted. Rare sequences made up most TCRs, while some public TCRs were found in many donors. The authors assumed roughly uniform sequencing depth across donors for presence/absence analyses.

These donors counted as nominally healthy when sampled, but unrecorded immune exposures were likely. CDR1 is MNHNS, CDR2 SASEGT, per germline. Deletions cut 3 bases from V and 3 bases from J, with 15 bases between. The CDR3 runs 15 residues. The gene calls are TRBV6-1 and TRBJ2-7, with D possibly TRBD1 on 5 matching bases. Sample: PBMCs. The sequence was obtained from a female donor in good health and CMV-seronegative. The CDR3 loop is CASSEKDINLYEQYF. The CDR3 DNA is TGTGCCAGCAGTGAGAAGGACATTAACCTCTACGAGCAGTACTTC.